This TCR beta chain was found in a study of cytomegalovirus exposure and HLA in healthy donors. The CDR3 consists of 15 residues. In germline, CDR1 is SNHLY, CDR2 FYNNEI. Trimming took 6 bases from V and 2 from J, leaving 16 bases between them. The primer mix had 60 Vbeta and 13 Jbeta primers. Profiling relied on immunoSEQ multiplex PCR, and the TCRdb table lists in-frame clones only, not all of them. The sample yields 90,000 to 150,000 clones, just under 75% seen once. Sequencing was carried out using PBMCs. The TCR originated in a human donor in good health. This chain links TRBV2 with TRBJ1-1, with D tentatively TRBD1 (6 bases). DNA for the CDR3: TGTGCCAGCAGCCAACAGGGTGGGGGTAACACTGAAGCTTTCTTT. It is translated as CASSQQGGGNTEAFF.